Listed below are T cell receptor beta chains from one sample, sequenced in a study of blood T cell repertoires in COVID-19. Only in-frame clones appear in the TCRdb table, and some are missing; sequencing was by immunoSEQ multiplex PCR. There are 84,000 or so clones in the sample; around four fifths occur only once, and around 10% lies in the top ten. Sequenced material: peripheral blood. Source of these receptors: a human donor in a cohort sampled during active COVID-19. Both conserved end residues are trimmed from each CDR3. Fields, in order: D gene, V gene, J gene, CDR3 protein. A D gene is named only where the DNA matches it firmly.

D gene: TRBD1
V gene: TRBV7-9
J gene: TRBJ2-7
CDR3 protein: ASSSQGDPPYEQY

D gene: TRBD1
V gene: TRBV25-1
J gene: TRBJ1-6
CDR3 protein: ASRQTGDNSPLH

D gene: TRBD1
V gene: TRBV5-1
J gene: TRBJ1-1
CDR3 protein: ASSSLGTANTEAF

D gene: NA
V gene: TRBV30
J gene: TRBJ2-6
CDR3 protein: AWSVRPGLGSGANVLT

D gene: TRBD2
V gene: TRBV9
J gene: TRBJ2-1
CDR3 protein: ASSVGGAYNEQF

D gene: NA
V gene: TRBV7-9
J gene: TRBJ1-1
CDR3 protein: ASSGGGVEAF

D gene: NA
V gene: TRBV20-1
J gene: TRBJ1-5
CDR3 protein: SASVLGVEQPQH

D gene: NA
V gene: TRBV7-6
J gene: TRBJ2-3
CDR3 protein: ASSFSGGTQY

D gene: TRBD2
V gene: TRBV7-6
J gene: TRBJ2-7
CDR3 protein: ASSLGIAGGSYEQY

D gene: NA
V gene: TRBV7-2
J gene: TRBJ2-5
CDR3 protein: ASSSRIGETQY

D gene: TRBD1
V gene: TRBV5-1
J gene: TRBJ1-6
CDR3 protein: ASSPGQGTRSYNSPLH

D gene: NA
V gene: TRBV5-6
J gene: TRBJ1-5
CDR3 protein: ASSSRGRGQPQH

D gene: NA
V gene: TRBV6-1
J gene: TRBJ1-2
CDR3 protein: ASSEGSFGGALRGYT

D gene: TRBD1
V gene: TRBV2
J gene: TRBJ1-4
CDR3 protein: ASSFLTGVDEKLF

D gene: NA
V gene: TRBV5-4
J gene: TRBJ2-6
CDR3 protein: ASSPVQGTGANVLT

D gene: TRBD1
V gene: TRBV29-1
J gene: TRBJ1-2
CDR3 protein: SVRRQGGGYT

D gene: NA
V gene: TRBV4-1
J gene: TRBJ2-2
CDR3 protein: ASISGEDTGELF

D gene: NA
V gene: TRBV5-1
J gene: TRBJ1-4
CDR3 protein: ASSWPSGGREKLF

D gene: TRBD2
V gene: TRBV9
J gene: TRBJ2-5
CDR3 protein: ASSPDGTSGFETQY

D gene: TRBD1
V gene: TRBV29-1
J gene: TRBJ1-4
CDR3 protein: SGGTGSTNEKLF

D gene: NA
V gene: TRBV6-2/TRBV6-3
J gene: TRBJ1-1
CDR3 protein: ASSRLSSEYTEAF

D gene: NA
V gene: TRBV6-5
J gene: TRBJ1-2
CDR3 protein: ASSWVGEGYGYT

D gene: NA
V gene: TRBV10-3
J gene: TRBJ2-7
CDR3 protein: AISARGYEQY

D gene: TRBD1
V gene: TRBV18
J gene: TRBJ2-7
CDR3 protein: ASSPGDSSYEQY

D gene: TRBD1
V gene: TRBV9
J gene: TRBJ2-1
CDR3 protein: ASSEGQGNEQF

D gene: TRBD2
V gene: TRBV5-1
J gene: TRBJ2-7
CDR3 protein: ASSPRGVLTDYEQY

D gene: NA
V gene: TRBV7-2
J gene: TRBJ1-2
CDR3 protein: ASSPRAGGKLNYGYT

D gene: TRBD1
V gene: TRBV5-1
J gene: TRBJ1-6
CDR3 protein: ASSWGQSSYNSPLH

D gene: NA
V gene: TRBV30
J gene: TRBJ1-2
CDR3 protein: AWSVRGFQYGYT

D gene: NA
V gene: TRBV3-1/TRBV3-2
J gene: TRBJ1-2
CDR3 protein: ASSQDPGLYGYT

D gene: TRBD1
V gene: TRBV15
J gene: TRBJ2-6
CDR3 protein: ATSRGQGKNWGWVGANVLT

D gene: NA
V gene: TRBV18
J gene: TRBJ2-7
CDR3 protein: ASSPSALGEQY

D gene: TRBD2
V gene: TRBV11-2
J gene: TRBJ2-3
CDR3 protein: ASSLILGGGLNTQY

D gene: TRBD1
V gene: TRBV5-6
J gene: TRBJ2-7
CDR3 protein: ASSPTGGGSEQY

D gene: NA
V gene: TRBV19
J gene: TRBJ1-5
CDR3 protein: ASSMGRNNQPQH

D gene: TRBD1
V gene: TRBV7-3
J gene: TRBJ2-6
CDR3 protein: ASSLWHRGSGANVLT

D gene: NA
V gene: TRBV7-9
J gene: TRBJ1-6
CDR3 protein: ASSFEGGNSPLH

D gene: NA
V gene: TRBV12-3/TRBV12-4
J gene: TRBJ1-6
CDR3 protein: ASSRNRVSPLH

D gene: TRBD2
V gene: TRBV28
J gene: TRBJ2-2
CDR3 protein: ASSFSRLAGDTGELF

D gene: NA
V gene: TRBV11-2
J gene: TRBJ1-1
CDR3 protein: ASSFLGVNTEAF

D gene: NA
V gene: TRBV2
J gene: TRBJ1-1
CDR3 protein: ASSAVEGEGTEAF

D gene: NA
V gene: TRBV9
J gene: TRBJ2-1
CDR3 protein: ASAGSRYNEQF

D gene: NA
V gene: TRBV7-9
J gene: TRBJ1-3
CDR3 protein: ASSFGQASSGNTIY

D gene: NA
V gene: TRBV6-2/TRBV6-3
J gene: TRBJ1-6
CDR3 protein: ASSSGQTNNSPLH

D gene: NA
V gene: TRBV6-6
J gene: TRBJ2-7
CDR3 protein: ASSYHQGYEQY

D gene: NA
V gene: TRBV2
J gene: TRBJ1-1
CDR3 protein: ASRQSPAEAF

D gene: NA
V gene: TRBV7-2
J gene: TRBJ2-3
CDR3 protein: ASSQVASSTDTQY

D gene: NA
V gene: TRBV4-3
J gene: TRBJ2-6
CDR3 protein: ASSLDSRSGANVLT

D gene: NA
V gene: TRBV7-9
J gene: TRBJ1-4
CDR3 protein: ASSLVAGVNEKLF

D gene: TRBD2
V gene: TRBV3-1/TRBV3-2
J gene: TRBJ2-3
CDR3 protein: ASSAELAGNTDTQY

D gene: NA
V gene: TRBV7-8
J gene: TRBJ2-4
CDR3 protein: ASSLSGILAKNIQY

D gene: NA
V gene: TRBV7-8
J gene: TRBJ1-1
CDR3 protein: ASSLEGKGVNTEAF

D gene: NA
V gene: TRBV5-6
J gene: TRBJ2-7
CDR3 protein: ASSIRAGASLVQY

D gene: NA
V gene: TRBV9
J gene: TRBJ1-1
CDR3 protein: ASSVVDRNTEAF

D gene: NA
V gene: TRBV5-4
J gene: TRBJ1-1
CDR3 protein: ASSSQDREAF